This T cell receptor (beta chain) is drawn from a study of human T cells and chemical hapten exposure. Study summary: Patients got weekly scalp diphenylcyclopropenone doses over the approximately 24-week study.

Time point of the sample: pre-sensitization, week 0. As for treatment: therapeutic diphenylcyclopropenone sensitization with weekly scalp DPC. This clonotype was recorded a few times. During construction of the library, unique molecular identifiers were attached to individual cDNA molecules for quantitative, reproducible TCR counting. TCRdb ran MiXCR on the RACE reads and lists one entry per CDR3 protein. The sample records around 120,000 distinct CDR3 sequences, about 14% being singletons. Trimming took off 6 bases at V and 6 bases at J, with 9 bases between the two ends. The CDR3 is 12 amino acids. This TCR came from a woman aged 18-29 years with alopecia areata. Some clones in this sample may be carry-over from other donors' samples. Sequences were derived from whole blood, sampled in connection with sensitization to the hapten diphenylcyclopropenone (DPC). V is TRBV12-3 or TRBV12-4 and J is TRBJ2-1, with D possibly matching TRBD2 (6 bases). The CDR3 DNA is TGTGCCAGCAGCGCGGGACTCAATGAGCAGTTCTTC. Encoded protein: CASSAGLNEQFF.